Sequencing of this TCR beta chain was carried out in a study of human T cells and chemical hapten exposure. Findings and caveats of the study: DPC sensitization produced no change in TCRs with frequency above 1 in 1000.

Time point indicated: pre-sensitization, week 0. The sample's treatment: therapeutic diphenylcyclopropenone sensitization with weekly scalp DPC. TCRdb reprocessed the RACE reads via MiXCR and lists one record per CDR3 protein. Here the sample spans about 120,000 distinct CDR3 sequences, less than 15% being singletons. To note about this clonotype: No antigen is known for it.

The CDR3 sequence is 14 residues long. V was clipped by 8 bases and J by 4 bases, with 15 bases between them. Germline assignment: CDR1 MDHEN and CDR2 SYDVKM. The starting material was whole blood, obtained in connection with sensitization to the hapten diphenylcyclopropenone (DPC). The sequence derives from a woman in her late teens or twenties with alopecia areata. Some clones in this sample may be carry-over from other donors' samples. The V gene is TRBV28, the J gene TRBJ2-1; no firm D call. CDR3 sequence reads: CASVPVVGYNEQFF. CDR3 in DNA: TGTGCCAGCGTTCCGGTGGTTGGGTACAATGAGCAGTTCTTC.